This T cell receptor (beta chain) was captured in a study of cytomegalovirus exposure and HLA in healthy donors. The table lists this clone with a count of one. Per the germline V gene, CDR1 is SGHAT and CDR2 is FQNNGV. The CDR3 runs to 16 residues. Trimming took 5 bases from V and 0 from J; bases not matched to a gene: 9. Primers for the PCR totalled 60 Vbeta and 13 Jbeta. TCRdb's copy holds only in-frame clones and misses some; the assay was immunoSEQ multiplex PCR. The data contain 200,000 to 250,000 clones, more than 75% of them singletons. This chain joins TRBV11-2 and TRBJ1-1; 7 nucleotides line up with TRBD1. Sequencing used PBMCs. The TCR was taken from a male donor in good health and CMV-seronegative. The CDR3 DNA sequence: TGTGCCAGCAGCGTCCGGGACAGTACTATGAACACTGAAGCTTTCTTT. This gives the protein CASSVRDSTMNTEAFF.